This TCR beta chain was observed in a study of OX40 agonist ivuxolimab in advanced cancers. Study-level background: An agonistic human IgG2 monoclonal antibody against OX40 (CD134) was given. Cancers in dose escalation were hepatocellular, melanoma, renal cell and head and neck. Partial responses were seen in three patients, one with hepatocellular carcinoma and two with cutaneous melanoma.

Study-level results: Within 6 weeks, CD4+ and CD8+ blood T cells expanded clonally at 0.1 to 3.0 mg/kg.

TCRdb keeps only in-frame clones here, not all; method: immunoSEQ multiplex PCR. The sample has under 15,000 clones; 70% to 85% are singletons. On this clone itself: Its matching antigen is unknown.

The CDR3 is 15 residues long. Germline CDR1 and CDR2: LNHDA and SQIVND (reference sequence). Trimming removed 5 bases from V and 3 bases from J, with 17 bases in between. The input for sequencing was CD4+ or CD8+ T cells sorted from blood, taken in a trial of the OX40 agonist ivuxolimab. This receptor was taken from an adult with an advanced solid tumor such as melanoma, head and neck, liver or kidney cancer. V and J are TRBV19 and TRBJ2-7; perhaps TRBD1 as D (7 bases). The CDR3 coding sequence is TGTGCCAGTAGTGCCGGGGCAGGGGGGAGCTACGAGCAGTACTTC. Translation gives CASSAGAGGSYEQYF.